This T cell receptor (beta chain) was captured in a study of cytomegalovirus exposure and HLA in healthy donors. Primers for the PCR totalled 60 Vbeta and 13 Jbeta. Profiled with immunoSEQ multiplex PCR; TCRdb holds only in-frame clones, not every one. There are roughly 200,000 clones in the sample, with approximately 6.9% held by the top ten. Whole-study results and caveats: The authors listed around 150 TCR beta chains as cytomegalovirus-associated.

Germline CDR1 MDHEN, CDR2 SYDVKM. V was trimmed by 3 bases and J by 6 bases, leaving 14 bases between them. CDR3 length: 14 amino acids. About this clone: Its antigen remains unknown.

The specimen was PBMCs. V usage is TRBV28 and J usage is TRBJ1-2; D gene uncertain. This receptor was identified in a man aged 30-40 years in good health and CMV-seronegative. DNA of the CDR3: TGTGCCAGCAGTTTGCCAAGCCCACGGGATGGCTACACCTTC. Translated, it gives CASSLPSPRDGYTF.